The rows below give T cell receptor beta chains drawn from one sample of a study of cytomegalovirus exposure and HLA in healthy donors. TCRdb keeps only in-frame clones here, not all; method: immunoSEQ multiplex PCR. The sample records 150,000 to 200,000 clones, about nine tenths being singletons. The specimen was PBMCs. The source of these receptors is a woman in her 30s in good health and CMV-seronegative. CDR3s include the opening cysteine and the closing phenylalanine or tryptophan. The D gene is left open where the match is weak. Where a row states a size, it is once, few, many or the class of an expanded clone; other rows omit it.

D,V,size,J,DNA,CDR3
-,TRBV2,few,TRBJ1-5,TGTGCCAGCAGTGGTGGAAGGCCCCAGCATTTT,CASSGGRPQHF
-,TRBV29-1,-,TRBJ1-2,TGCAGCGTTGACTCTCCGGGTCCAGGGAACTATGGCTACACCTTC,CSVDSPGPGNYGYTF
-,TRBV7-6,-,TRBJ2-7,TGTGCCAGCAGCTTAACCCAATTAGGAAGGTACGAGCAGTACTTC,CASSLTQLGRYEQYF
-,TRBV4-3,-,TRBJ1-1,TGCGCCAGCAGCCAAGACGGCATCACTGAAGCTTTCTTT,CASSQDGITEAFF
-,TRBV2,-,TRBJ1-2,TGTGCCAGCAGTGAAGCTTTGGGGTGGGGGGCTGGATCTGGCTACACCTTC,CASSEALGWGAGSGYTF
-,TRBV7-2,once,TRBJ2-3,TGTGCCAGCAGCTTCGGAGCGCAAAGCACAGATACGCAGTATTTT,CASSFGAQSTDTQYF
-,TRBV4-3,-,TRBJ2-2,TGCGCCAGCAGCCAAAACTTGGTAGCTGGGATCACCGGGGAGCTGTTTTTT,CASSQNLVAGITGELFF
-,TRBV6-5,-,TRBJ2-5,TGTGCCAGCAGTAGAAGAGGACAGCAAGAGACCCAGTACTTC,CASSRRGQQETQYF
-,TRBV7-8,-,TRBJ2-5,TGTGCCAGCAGCTTAGAGTATGAGACCCAGTACTTC,CASSLEYETQYF
-,TRBV18,-,TRBJ1-4,TGTGCCAGCTCACCTTCTTACGGGACTGAAAAACTGTTTTTT,CASSPSYGTEKLFF
-,TRBV7-9,few,TRBJ2-7,TGTGCCAGCAGCTTATCCTCCAGGCAACCCTACGAGCAGTACTTC,CASSLSSRQPYEQYF
TRBD1,TRBV19,-,TRBJ1-1,TGTGCCAGTAGTATCCGGGACAGGAACACTGAAGCTTTCTTT,CASSIRDRNTEAFF
TRBD1,TRBV11-2,once,TRBJ2-7,TGTGCCAGCAGCTTAGTGACAGGGAGTGACTACGAGCAGTACTTC,CASSLVTGSDYEQYF
-,TRBV19,-,TRBJ2-5,TGTGCCAGTAGTACCCGCAGGGCCGGCGAGACCCAGTACTTC,CASSTRRAGETQYF
TRBD2,TRBV11-1,once,TRBJ2-3,TGTGCCAGCAGCTCACATACGGGAGGGGGTGCAACAGATACGCAGTATTTT,CASSSHTGGGATDTQYF
-,TRBV29-1,-,TRBJ2-1,TGCAGCGTTGAAGATCCGGGGAACTTATACAATGAGCAGTTCTTC,CSVEDPGNLYNEQFF
-,TRBV7-8,-,TRBJ1-1,TGTGCCAGCAGCCCCGGAGGTGAAGCTTTCTTT,CASSPGGEAFF
-,TRBV21-1,-,TRBJ2-1,TGTGCCAGCAGCAAGCAAAAGGGGCCCTCCCAGCGGAATGAGCAGTTCTTC,CASSKQKGPSQRNEQFF
-,TRBV29-1,-,TRBJ1-3,TGCAGCGCAAACACAGCTGGAAACACCATATATTTT,CSANTAGNTIYF
TRBD1,TRBV5-4,-,TRBJ1-2,TGTGCCAGCAGCTTCGGACAGGGGGGTGTCTATGGCTACACCTTC,CASSFGQGGVYGYTF
TRBD2,TRBV7-6,once,TRBJ2-2,TGTGCCAGCAACGGACTAGCCCTGAACACCGGGGAGCTGTTTTTT,CASNGLALNTGELFF
TRBD2,TRBV7-2,-,TRBJ2-3,TGTGCCAGCAGCTTAGTTCGGGGGACTAGCGGAGCAGATACGCAGTATTTT,CASSLVRGTSGADTQYF
-,TRBV27,-,TRBJ2-7,TGTGCCAGCAGTTTATCGGCGTGGGGGCAAGAGCAGTACTTC,CASSLSAWGQEQYF
-,TRBV4-2,-,TRBJ2-1,TGTGCCAGCAGCCAAGGTCCGGGATACTCCTACAATGAGCAGTTCTTC,CASSQGPGYSYNEQFF
-,TRBV6-1,few,TRBJ1-1,TGTGCCAGCAGTGACGCATCGGAGAGAGAAGCTTTCTTT,CASSDASEREAFF
-,TRBV15,once,TRBJ1-4,TGTGCCACCAGCAGCCTCGGAGACGGAGATGAAAAACTGTTTTTT,CATSSLGDGDEKLFF
-,TRBV5-4,-,TRBJ1-6,TGTGCCAGCAGCTCAACAGGGCTCCCGAATTCACCCCTCCACTTT,CASSSTGLPNSPLHF
-,TRBV9,-,TRBJ2-5,TGTGCCAGCAGCGCGAATGCAGGGGGGCCTGAGACCCAGTACTTC,CASSANAGGPETQYF
TRBD1,TRBV28,-,TRBJ1-1,TGTGCCAGCAATTTGGACAGGGAACAGAGTCGGACTGAAGCTTTCTTT,CASNLDREQSRTEAFF
TRBD2,TRBV2,-,TRBJ2-2,TGTGCCAGCACCGGGGGGGCCAGGACCGGGGAGCTGTTTTTT,CASTGGARTGELFF
-,TRBV7-2,-,TRBJ1-5,TGTGCCAGCAGCCGTATCCGGGGCAATCAGCCCCAGCATTTT,CASSRIRGNQPQHF
-,TRBV11-1,-,TRBJ2-7,TGTGCCAGCAGCCACGGGGGATGGGACAGTTCCGACTACGAGCAGTACTTC,CASSHGGWDSSDYEQYF
-,TRBV10-3,few,TRBJ2-2,TGTGCCATCAGTGAGGGGCAGGACACCGGGGAGCTGTTTTTT,CAISEGQDTGELFF
-,TRBV28,-,TRBJ1-2,TGTGCCATCCAATCCGGGGAAGGGGCTAACTATGGCTACACCTTC,CAIQSGEGANYGYTF
TRBD1,TRBV25-1,-,TRBJ2-1,TGTGCCAGCAGACCGACAGGGTCGGGCAATGAGCAGTTCTTC,CASRPTGSGNEQFF
TRBD2,TRBV7-9,-,TRBJ2-1,TGTGCCAGCACCCCGGGGGCGCGGGAGGGCGAAGAGCAGTTCTTC,CASTPGAREGEEQFF
TRBD1,TRBV14,-,TRBJ2-2,TGTGCCAGCAGCCAACAGGGGGCCGGGGAGCTGTTTTTT,CASSQQGAGELFF
TRBD1,TRBV27,-,TRBJ1-2,TGTGCCAGCAGTTTCCTCAGGGGGCACTATGGCTACACCTTC,CASSFLRGHYGYTF
-,TRBV2,once,TRBJ1-1,TGTGCCAGCAGTTACAGGATGAACACTGAAGCTTTCTTT,CASSYRMNTEAFF
-,TRBV28,-,TRBJ2-5,TGTGCCAGCAGCCCCCTGGGGGGAGGAGAGACCCAGTACTTC,CASSPLGGGETQYF
-,TRBV4-3,-,TRBJ2-6,TGCGCCAGCAGCCAATTATCAAACAGGGAACCGTCTGGGGCCAACGTCCTGACTTTC,CASSQLSNREPSGANVLTF
TRBD1,TRBV29-1,-,TRBJ1-1,TGCAGCGGACAGGGACTGAACACTGAAGCTTTCTTT,CSGQGLNTEAFF
-,TRBV28,-,TRBJ2-1,TGTGCCAGCAGCCCTTCCCTGGAGCAGTTCTTC,CASSPSLEQFF
-,TRBV9,-,TRBJ2-1,TGTGCCAGCAGCGAATCCAGGGGCAATGAGCAGTTCTTC,CASSESRGNEQFF
TRBD1,TRBV4-2,-,TRBJ2-7,TGTGCCAGCAGCCAGGACGCGGACAGGGGTCCAGAGCAGTACTTC,CASSQDADRGPEQYF
-,TRBV29-1,-,TRBJ2-5,TGCAGCGTTTTCTGGGCCCAAGAGACCCAGTACTTC,CSVFWAQETQYF
TRBD2,TRBV7-6,-,TRBJ2-1,TGTGCCAGCAGCTTATTACTAGCGGGGGGGTACAATGAGCAGTTCTTC,CASSLLLAGGYNEQFF
TRBD2,TRBV30,-,TRBJ2-7,TGTGCCTGCTTGCTAGCGGGGGCCTACGAGCAGTACTTC,CACLLAGAYEQYF
-,TRBV6-5,-,TRBJ1-2,TGTGCCAGCAGTTACTCGTTCTTTGGGGGGATTAATGGCTACACCTTC,CASSYSFFGGINGYTF
TRBD1,TRBV19,-,TRBJ1-6,TGTGCCAGTAGCAGAGGCCTACCAGGGGGCGGATCACCCCTCCACTTT,CASSRGLPGGGSPLHF
-,TRBV6-1,-,TRBJ1-1,TGTGCCAGCAGTGATGGGGTGAAGACTAAAGCTTTCTTT,CASSDGVKTKAFF
-,TRBV6-1,-,TRBJ2-3,TGTGCCAGCAGTGGACGTAGGACTCGAGATACGCAGTATTTT,CASSGRRTRDTQYF
TRBD1,TRBV5-6,-,TRBJ2-4,TGTGCCAGCAGCCAGGGACAGCTTCTAGCCAAAAACATTCAGTACTTC,CASSQGQLLAKNIQYF
TRBD2,TRBV7-9,once,TRBJ2-3,TGTGCCAGCAGCTTATCTAGCGGGAGGGCGAGCACAGATACGCAGTATTTT,CASSLSSGRASTDTQYF